The 21 T cell receptor beta chains presented below share a single source sample, sequenced in a study of T cell responses to AZD1222 COVID-19 vaccine. This table comes from immunoSEQ multiplex PCR, and its TCRdb copy is limited to in-frame clones, with some not included. Seen here are about 40,000 clones, 88% observed once, and the top ten hold approximately 27%. The sequences come from peripheral blood, collected 28 days after the second dose of the MenACWY control vaccine. All receptors derive from an adult who received the MenACWY meningococcal vaccine as a control.

This sequence joins TRBV6-1 and TRBJ1-2; D not certain. The CDR3 spans 14 residues. Trimming pared 0 bases from V and 1 base from J, leaving 6 bases between. The germline V gene has CDR1 MNHNS and CDR2 SASEGT. This chain's CDR3 is CASSEAGYNYGYTF. CDR3 coding DNA: TGTGCCAGCAGTGAAGCTGGGTATAACTATGGCTACACCTTC.

This clone was recorded only once. V gene TRBV5-6 combines with J gene TRBJ2-7, with a weak D call TRBD1 (5 bases). Trimming stripped 2 bases from V and 0 bases from J, with 12 bases between. This CDR3 comprises 15 residues. Germline CDR1 and CDR2: SGHDT and YYEEEE. The CDR3 nucleotides are TGTGCCAGCAGCTTTGACAGATTGGTCTCCTACGAGCAGTACTTC. It yields the protein CASSFDRLVSYEQYF.

The chain is built from TRBV6-5 and TRBJ2-7, with D tentatively TRBD1 or TRBD2 (5 bases each). The CDR3 contains 11 residues. Germline values: CDR1 MNHEY, CDR2 SVGAGI. The V end lost 8 bases, the J end lost 4 bases, and 9 bases lay between the germline ends. The chain's CDR3 is CASGTSYEQYF. The CDR3 coding sequence is TGTGCCAGCGGGACGTCGTACGAGCAGTACTTC.

This clone has more than one count but fewer than ten. J is TRBJ2-7 and V is TRBV19, with D possibly matching TRBD1 (5 bases). Trimming pared 5 bases from V and 5 bases from J, leaving 13 bases between. This CDR3 contains 13 residues. Germline CDR1 and CDR2: LNHDA and SQIVND (reference sequence). CDR3 in amino acids: CASSSTGWDEQYF. Written as DNA, the CDR3 is TGTGCCAGTAGTTCTACAGGTTGGGACGAGCAGTACTTC.

The V and J genes are TRBV6-1 and TRBJ1-5; a weak D match, TRBD1 (5 bases). The length of the CDR3 is 15 residues. The germline gives CDR1 MNHNS, CDR2 SASEGT. V was pared by 2 bases and J by 4 bases, with 12 bases between. CDR3 sequence: CASSELAGRNQPQHF. For the CDR3, the DNA is TGTGCCAGCAGTGAATTGGCAGGGCGAAATCAGCCCCAGCATTTT.

This chain's CDR3 is CSVDHYGYTF. The CDR3 DNA follows: TGCAGCGTTGACCACTATGGCTACACCTTC. The V and J genes are TRBV29-1 and TRBJ1-2; D is undetermined. The length of the CDR3 is 10 residues. V was cut by 3 bases and J by 3 bases, with 2 bases left in between. In germline, CDR1 is SQVTM, CDR2 ANQGSEA. The variable domain in full, with the rest retrieved from reference TRBV29-1 and TRBJ1-2, is SAVISQKPSRDICQRGTSLTIQCQVDSQVTMMFWYRQQPGQSLTLIATANQGSEATYESGFVIDKFPISRPNLTFSTLTVSNMSPEDSSIYLCSVDHYGYTFGSGTRLTVV.

The chain uses TRBV29-1 and TRBJ2-7; tentatively, D is TRBD2 (6 bases). With 5 bases removed from V and 0 bases from J, the gap between germline ends came to 8 bases. This CDR3 region has 12 residues. CDR1 is SQVTM, CDR2 ANQGSEA, per germline. CDR3 in DNA: TGCAGCGTTCGGCGGGACTCCTACGAGCAGTACTTC. This codes for CSVRRDSYEQYF.

This clone was seen only once. The chain uses TRBV18 and TRBJ2-7; TRBD1 aligns across 8 bases. This CDR3 region has 14 residues. The V and J ends lost 5 bases and 2 bases, in that order; junction bases with no gene match: 5. In germline, CDR1 is KGHSH, CDR2 LQKENI. The CDR3, as DNA: TGTGCCAGCTCAAAAGGGACAGGAGCCTACGAGCAGTACTTC. It yields the protein CASSKGTGAYEQYF. The full variable domain, in which reference TRBV18 and TRBJ2-7 provide the parts outside the CDR3, is NAGVMQNPRHLVRRRGQEARLRCSPMKGHSHVYWYRQLPEEGLKFMVYLQKENIIDESGMPKERFSAEFPKEGPSILRIQQVVRGDSAAYFCASSKGTGAYEQYFGPGTRLTVT.

V is TRBV28 and J is TRBJ2-7, with D unresolved. The CDR3 totals 13 residues. Trimming cost V 7 bases and J 1 base, with 11 bases left between them. CDR1 is MDHEN, CDR2 SYDVKM, per germline. Written as DNA, the CDR3 is TGTGCCAGCAACCTAGACGGATCCTACGAGCAGTACTTC. Its translation: CASNLDGSYEQYF. The whole variable domain, remainder taken from reference TRBV28 and TRBJ2-7, is DVKVTQSSRYLVKRTGEKVFLECVQDMDHENMFWYRQDPGLGLRLIYFSYDVKMKEKGDIPEGYSVSREKKERFSLILESASTNQTSMYLCASNLDGSYEQYFGPGTRLTVT.

This clone has a single count. V gene TRBV7-9 combines with J gene TRBJ2-5; TRBD2 might be the D (6 bases). CDR1 and CDR2 (germline): SEHNR, FQNEAQ (reference sequence). Trimming left V 1 base short and J 5 bases short, with 14 bases between. The CDR3 covers 15 residues. DNA of the CDR3: TGTGCCAGCAGCTTAGGGGAGACTAGTTGGGAGACCCAGTACTTC. It codes for CASSLGETSWETQYF.

The CDR3, as DNA: TGTGCCTGGAGTAACCAGCGGTCCACCGATACGCAGTATTTT. Translation gives CAWSNQRSTDTQYF. The chain couples TRBV30 to TRBJ2-3; a weak D match, TRBD2 (5 bases). This CDR3 comprises 14 residues. CDR1 is GTSNPN, CDR2 SVGIG, per germline (reference sequence). V shed 2 bases and J shed 6 bases, with 15 bases lying between them.

V gene TRBV28 combines with J gene TRBJ2-7; possible D gene TRBD1, 6 bases. V lost 5 bases to trimming and J lost 3 bases, with 11 bases between them. CDR1 MDHEN and CDR2 SYDVKM come from the germline V gene. This CDR3 is built from 13 residues. In DNA form, the CDR3 reads TGTGCCAGCAGTCCCAGGGGTCTCTACGAGCAGTACTTC. Translating it yields CASSPRGLYEQYF.

The V call is TRBV4-1, the J call TRBJ2-7; TRBD1 aligns across 12 bases. Germline V gene sequence: CDR1 MGHRA, CDR2 YSYEKL. With V trimmed by 0 bases and J by 7 bases, 7 bases remained unmatched. The CDR3 length is 16 residues. CDR3 region: CASSQETRDRGREQYF. CDR3 DNA sequence: TGCGCCAGCAGCCAAGAGACCCGGGACAGGGGGCGGGAGCAGTACTTC.

This chain uses TRBV29-1 with TRBJ2-7; 9 bases fit TRBD2. The ends lost 5 bases at V and 12 bases at J; junction bases unmatched: 14. CDR3 length equals 13 residues. The V gene's germline CDR1 is SQVTM and CDR2 ANQGSEA. The CDR3 DNA sequence: TGCAGCGTTTCGACTAGCGGAACCTCCTCACGGTACTTC. The encoded protein is CSVSTSGTSSRYF.

This rearrangement joins TRBV5-4 to TRBJ2-1; D ambiguous. The CDR3 loop spans 15 amino acids. Germline CDR1 SGHNT, CDR2 YYREEE (reference sequence). V lost 3 bases to trimming and J lost 8 bases, with 18 bases between them. CDR3 residues: CASSSRKDADDEQFF. The DNA of the CDR3 is TGTGCCAGCAGCTCCCGCAAGGACGCCGACGATGAGCAGTTCTTC.

V gene TRBV10-3 combines with J gene TRBJ2-7, with D possibly called TRBD1 or TRBD2 (5 bases each). Deletions cut 0 bases from V and 2 bases from J, with 5 bases between. The CDR3 loop spans 13 amino acids. Per the germline V gene, CDR1 is ENHRY and CDR2 is SYGVKD. CDR3 coding DNA: TGTGCCATCAGTGAGTCGGGACCCTACGAGCAGTACTTC. Residues: CAISESGPYEQYF.

This clone was seen just once. This chain uses TRBV20-1 with TRBJ2-3; D is unclear. There are 10 residues in the CDR3. Germline V CDR1 and CDR2: DFQATT, SNEGSKA (reference sequence). DNA of the CDR3: TGCAGCGGAGGCACAGATACGCAGTATTTT. Protein sequence: CSGGTDTQYF.

This clone turned up a few times. The V and J genes are TRBV2 and TRBJ1-2; perhaps TRBD1 as D (6 bases). This CDR3 is built from 15 residues. Per the germline V gene, CDR1 is SNHLY and CDR2 is FYNNEI. Deletions cut 6 bases from V and 11 bases from J, with 25 bases between. The CDR3, as DNA: TGTGCCAGCAGACGGGCCGGCGGCATGGGCCAGGGGTACACCTTC. Translated: CASRRAGGMGQGYTF. The whole variable domain, filled in from reference TRBV2 and TRBJ1-2, reads EPEVTQTPSHQVTQMGQEVILRCVPISNHLYFYWYRQILGQKVEFLVSFYNNEISEKSEIFDDQFSVERPDGSNFTLKIRSTKLEDSAMYFCASRRAGGMGQGYTFGSGTRLTVV.

This sequence joins TRBV18 and TRBJ2-5; D not resolved. This CDR3 has 13 amino acids. The germline V and J ends were trimmed by 5 bases and 5 bases, with 12 bases remaining between them. Germline values: CDR1 KGHSH, CDR2 LQKENI. CDR3: CASSAFPAETQYF. Here the CDR3 DNA reads TGTGCCAGCTCAGCGTTCCCCGCGGAGACCCAGTACTTC.

V is TRBV7-2 and J is TRBJ2-3; D unresolved. The germline V gene has CDR1 SGHTA and CDR2 FQGNSA. Trimming cost V 1 base and J 4 bases, with 9 bases left between them. The CDR3 extends over 14 amino acids. The CDR3 DNA follows: TGTGCCAGCAGCTTAGTCAATGGACCAGATACGCAGTATTTT. The encoded protein is CASSLVNGPDTQYF.

The V and J genes are TRBV12-3 or TRBV12-4 and TRBJ2-7; D is tentatively TRBD1 or TRBD2 (5 bases each). This CDR3 contains 13 residues. V dropped 6 bases and J dropped 2 bases, with 11 bases sitting between them. The CDR3 loop reads CASRSGATYEQYF. CDR3 coding DNA: TGTGCCAGCAGATCCGGGGCGACCTACGAGCAGTACTTC.